The present T cell receptor beta chain was sequenced within a study of T-cell reconstitution after alpha-beta-depleted transplantation in children (TCRdb year 2016). About the full investigation: The study quantitatively tracked T-cell immune reconstitution after TCRalphabeta/CD19-depleted allogeneic hematopoietic cell transplantation in children using TCR repertoire profiling. The investigation overall reported the following: The apparently early recovery of alphabetaT-cell counts about two months after transplant reportedly depended on only several hundred rapidly expanded clones that came from non-depleted graft cells. In some patients, the high TCRbeta diversity seen at day 60 was put down to recipient T cells and intrathymic progenitors that had survived conditioning. Over the following months the frequencies of hyperexpanded clones went down, and after one year T-cell counts and TCRbeta diversity were mostly credited to newly produced T cells.

This clonotype was recorded at least ten times. Its antigen remains unidentified. No base quality values were provided; no much bigger clone lies one nucleotide off. V is clipped by 3 bases and J by 4 bases, and the sequence between their germline boundaries is 10 bases long. The germline V gene (reference sequence) gives CDR1 as SEHNR and CDR2 as FQNEAQ. There are 15 amino acids in the CDR3, from cysteine to phenylalanine inclusive. Only the CDR3 DNA stays, 45 bases, in frame from base 1. Library prep was done by PCR. Sequencing was carried out with an Illumina HiSeq 2500. Molecular barcoding was employed in the preparation of TCR libraries, with unique molecular identifiers being used to normalize TCRbeta repertoire quantification. TCRdb reworked the public reads: Q25 trimming with fastp, MiXCR clone assembly, productive beta chains retained. Rows with one shared CDR3 protein collapse into an entry with the most common genes and DNA. Present in this sample are about 260,000 distinct CDR3 sequences, approximately 10% of which were seen just once. 20% to 25% of the sample is taken by the ten largest.

Interpreted using the paper, the treatment or condition label stands for: allogeneic hematopoietic cell transplantation with graft depleted of TCRalphabeta T cells and CD19 B cells. The transplant recipients were children given TCRalphabeta/CD19-depleted allogeneic hematopoietic cell grafts. This TCR was sampled from a male patient aged 2-15 years who had a stem cell transplant for chronic granulomatous disease, so the T cells may come from the graft donor. The sample here was peripheral blood, taken 180 days after TCRalphabeta/CD19-depleted stem cell transplant. The V gene is TRBV7-9 and the J gene is TRBJ2-6; the D gene is not confidently resolved. The CDR3 corresponds to CASSLGKTGANVLTF. In nucleotides, the sequence is TGTGCCAGCAGCTTGGGGAAGACGGGGGCCAACGTCCTGACTTTC.